This TCR beta chain came from a study of OX40 agonist ivuxolimab in advanced cancers. Study observations and caveats: On average, a greater number of expanded clones characterised CD8+ T cells relative to CD4+.

Libraries were prepared by immunoSEQ multiplex PCR; TCRdb keeps only in-frame clonotypes and omits some of them. The data contain 80,000 or so clones, under 90% of them seen just once; the ten biggest clones take up roughly 7.1%. This CDR3 has 16 amino acids. V shed 2 bases and J 2 bases; nucleotides not matched to a gene: 4. Germline V CDR1 and CDR2: SEHNR, FQNEAQ (reference sequence). Concerning this clone itself: Its specificity is unknown.

The sequence came from an adult with an advanced solid tumor such as melanoma, head and neck, liver or kidney cancer. This sample comprised CD4+ or CD8+ T cells sorted from blood, obtained in a trial of the OX40 agonist ivuxolimab. The J gene is TRBJ2-1, the V gene TRBV7-9; 9 positions agree with TRBD2. CDR3 in amino acids: CASSLSLAGTYNEQFF. The CDR3 DNA is TGTGCCAGCAGCTTAAGTCTAGCGGGGACCTACAATGAGCAGTTCTTC.